The present T cell receptor beta chain was sequenced within a study of blood T cell repertoires in COVID-19. Study details: From the United States, Italy and Spain came samples of acute and convalescent COVID-19.

Participants spanned ages about 18 to 100 years and resided in roughly 22 US areas. Shortly before study entry, within 2 weeks, exposed participants had met a COVID-19 case. Generated by immunoSEQ multiplex PCR, the TCRdb table keeps only in-frame clones and is missing some. This table has approximately 200,000 clones, 88% appearing once. The V end was cut by 5 bases, the J end by 10 bases, with 18 bases between. Germline V gene sequence: CDR1 PRHDT, CDR2 FYEKMQ (reference sequence). The CDR3 has 14 amino acids. Sequenced material: PBMCs or T cells enriched from blood (not recorded which). The V call is TRBV13, the J call TRBJ2-4; perhaps TRBD1 as D (6 bases). The clonotype comes from a woman younger than 45 who had been exposed to COVID-19. The DNA of the CDR3 is TGTGCCAGCAGCCGCCTCGGGACAAATAGTATTCAGTACTTC. This sequence encodes CASSRLGTNSIQYF.